The source of this T cell receptor beta chain is a study of cytomegalovirus exposure and HLA in healthy donors. CDR3 length: 14 amino acids. V lost 1 base and J 4 bases, leaving 11 bases between the germline ends. Germline CDR1 SGHDN, CDR2 FVKESK. This PCR relied on a set of 60 Vbeta primers and 13 Jbeta primers. The data were produced by immunoSEQ multiplex PCR, yet TCRdb's version contains in-frame clones alone and is incomplete. The data contain just over 150,000 clones, roughly 82% of them singletons. This clone was seen more than once but under ten times. This sequence originates from a woman between 45 and 60 years old in good health and CMV-seropositive. V gene TRBV14 combines with J gene TRBJ2-7; tentatively, D is TRBD2 (7 bases). Input material: PBMCs. CDR3 region: CASSQGRGAYEQYF. In DNA, the CDR3 is TGTGCCAGCAGCCAAGGACGGGGGGCATACGAGCAGTACTTC. The full variable domain, in which reference TRBV14 and TRBJ2-7 provide the parts outside the CDR3, is EAGVTQFPSHSVIEKGQTVTLRCDPISGHDNLYWYRRVMGKEIKFLLHFVKESKQDESGMPNNRFLAERTGGTYSTLKVQPAELEDSGVYFCASSQGRGAYEQYFGPGTRLTVT.